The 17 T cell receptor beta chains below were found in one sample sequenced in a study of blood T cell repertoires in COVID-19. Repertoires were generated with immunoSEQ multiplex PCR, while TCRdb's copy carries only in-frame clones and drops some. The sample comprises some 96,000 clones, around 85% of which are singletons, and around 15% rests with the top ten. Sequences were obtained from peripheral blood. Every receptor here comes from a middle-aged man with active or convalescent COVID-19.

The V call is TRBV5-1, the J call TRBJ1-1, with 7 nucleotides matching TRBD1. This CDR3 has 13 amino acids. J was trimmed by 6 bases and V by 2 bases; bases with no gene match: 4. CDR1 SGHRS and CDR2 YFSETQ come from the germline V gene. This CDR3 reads CASSFTGQSEAFF. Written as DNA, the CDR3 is TGCGCCAGCAGCTTTACGGGACAGTCTGAAGCTTTCTTT.

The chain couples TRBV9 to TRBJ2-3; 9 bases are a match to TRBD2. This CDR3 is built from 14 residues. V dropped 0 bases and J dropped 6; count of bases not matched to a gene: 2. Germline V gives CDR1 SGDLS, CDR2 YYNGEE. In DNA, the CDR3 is TGTGCCAGCAGCGTAGTTAGCGGGAGCGATACGCAGTATTTT. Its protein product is CASSVVSGSDTQYF.

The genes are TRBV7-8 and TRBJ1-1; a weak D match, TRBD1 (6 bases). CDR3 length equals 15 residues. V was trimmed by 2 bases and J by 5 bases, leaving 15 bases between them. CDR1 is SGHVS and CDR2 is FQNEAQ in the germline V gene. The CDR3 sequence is CASSLLQGIGTEAFF. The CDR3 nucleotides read TGTGCCAGCAGCTTATTGCAGGGGATAGGAACTGAAGCTTTCTTT.

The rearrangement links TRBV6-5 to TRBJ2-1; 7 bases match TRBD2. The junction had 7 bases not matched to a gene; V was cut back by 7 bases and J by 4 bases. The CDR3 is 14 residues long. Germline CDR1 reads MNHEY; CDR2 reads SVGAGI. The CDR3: CASNRAGVYNEQFF. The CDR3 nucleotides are TGTGCCAGCAATCGTGCGGGGGTTTACAATGAGCAGTTCTTC.

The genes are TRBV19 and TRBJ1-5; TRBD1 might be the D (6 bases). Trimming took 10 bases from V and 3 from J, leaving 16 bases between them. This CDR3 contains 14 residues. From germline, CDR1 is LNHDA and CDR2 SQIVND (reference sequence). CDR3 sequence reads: CATAQGMVNQPQHF. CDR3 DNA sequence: TGTGCCACCGCACAGGGAATGGTCAATCAGCCCCAGCATTTT.

CDR3 bases: TGTGCCAGCAGGGACAGCTCCTACGAGCAGTACTTC. It specifies CASRDSSYEQYF. The chain combines TRBV6-5 with TRBJ2-7, with a possible D match to TRBD1 (6 bases). This CDR3 is 12 amino acids long. Trimming removed 6 bases at V and 0 bases at J, with 6 bases between. Per the germline V gene, CDR1 is MNHEY and CDR2 is SVGAGI.

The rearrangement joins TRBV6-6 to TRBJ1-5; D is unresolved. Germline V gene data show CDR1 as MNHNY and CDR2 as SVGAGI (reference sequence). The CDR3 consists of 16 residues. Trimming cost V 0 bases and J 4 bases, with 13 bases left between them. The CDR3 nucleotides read TGTGCCAGCAGTTACTCGGGGAGGGTGGTAAATCAGCCCCAGCATTTT. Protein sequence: CASSYSGRVVNQPQHF.

CDR3 coding DNA: TGTGCCAGCAGCTCGGGGGTGGGGCGGTACGATGAGCAGTTCTTC. Its protein is CASSSGVGRYDEQFF. This chain uses TRBV13 with TRBJ2-1; maybe TRBD2 (6 bases). The CDR3 runs 15 residues. Trimming removed 4 bases from V and 8 bases from J, with 18 bases in between. CDR1 PRHDT and CDR2 FYEKMQ come from the germline V gene (reference sequence).

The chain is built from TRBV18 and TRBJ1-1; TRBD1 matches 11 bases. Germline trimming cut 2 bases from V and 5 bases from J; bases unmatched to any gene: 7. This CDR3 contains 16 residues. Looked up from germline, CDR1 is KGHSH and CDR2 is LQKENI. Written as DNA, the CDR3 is TGTGCCAGCTCACCAAGGGCCGGGACAGGGGGAACTGAAGCTTTCTTT. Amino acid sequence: CASSPRAGTGGTEAFF.

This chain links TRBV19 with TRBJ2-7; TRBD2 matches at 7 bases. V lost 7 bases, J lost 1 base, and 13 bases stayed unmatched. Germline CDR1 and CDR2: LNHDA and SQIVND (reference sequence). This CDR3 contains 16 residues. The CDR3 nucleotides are TGTGCCAGTACCCTCCAAGCGGGAAGAGAGTCCTACGAGCAGTACTTC. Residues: CASTLQAGRESYEQYF.

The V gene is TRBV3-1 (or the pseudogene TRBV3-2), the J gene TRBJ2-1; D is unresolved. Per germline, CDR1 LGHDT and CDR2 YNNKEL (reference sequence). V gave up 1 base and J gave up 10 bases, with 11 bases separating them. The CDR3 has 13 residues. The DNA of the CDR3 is TGTGCCAGCAGCCAAGGAGTGTCGAGCGAGCAGTTCTTC. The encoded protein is CASSQGVSSEQFF.

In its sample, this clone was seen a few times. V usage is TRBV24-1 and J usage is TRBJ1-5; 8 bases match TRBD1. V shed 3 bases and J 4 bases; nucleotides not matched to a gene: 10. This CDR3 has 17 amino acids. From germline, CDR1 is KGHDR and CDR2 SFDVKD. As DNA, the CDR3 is TGTGCCACCAGTGATCAGGAGACAGGGGTTGGGAATCAGCCCCAGCATTTT. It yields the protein CATSDQETGVGNQPQHF.

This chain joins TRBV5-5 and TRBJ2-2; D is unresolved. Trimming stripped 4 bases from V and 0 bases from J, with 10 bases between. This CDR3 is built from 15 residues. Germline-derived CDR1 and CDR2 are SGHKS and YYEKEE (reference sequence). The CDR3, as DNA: TGTGCCAGCAGCAATGAGGTACCGAACACCGGGGAGCTGTTTTTT. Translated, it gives CASSNEVPNTGELFF.

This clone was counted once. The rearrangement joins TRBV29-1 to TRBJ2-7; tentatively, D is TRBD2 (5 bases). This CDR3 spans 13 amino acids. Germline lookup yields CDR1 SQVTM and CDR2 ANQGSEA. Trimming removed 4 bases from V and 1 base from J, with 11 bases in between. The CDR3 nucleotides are TGCAGCGTTGCGATAGGAGGTTCCTACGAGCAGTACTTC. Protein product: CSVAIGGSYEQYF.

The CDR3 sequence is CASSIDGTRGNTQYF. The DNA of the CDR3 is TGTGCCAGTAGTATAGATGGGACGAGGGGGAATACGCAGTATTTT. The rearrangement joins TRBV19 to TRBJ2-3, with a weak D call TRBD1 (6 bases). Germline CDR1 is LNHDA and CDR2 is SQIVND (reference sequence). The CDR3 is 15 amino acids. V was clipped by 0 bases and J by 7 bases, with 14 bases between them.

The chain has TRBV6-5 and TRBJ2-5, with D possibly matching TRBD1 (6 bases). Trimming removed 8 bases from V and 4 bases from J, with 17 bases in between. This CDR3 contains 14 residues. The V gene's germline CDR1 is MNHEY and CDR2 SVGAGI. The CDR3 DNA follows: TGTGCCAGCCATCCCCCAGGGGCTAGAGAGACCCAGTACTTC. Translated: CASHPPGARETQYF.

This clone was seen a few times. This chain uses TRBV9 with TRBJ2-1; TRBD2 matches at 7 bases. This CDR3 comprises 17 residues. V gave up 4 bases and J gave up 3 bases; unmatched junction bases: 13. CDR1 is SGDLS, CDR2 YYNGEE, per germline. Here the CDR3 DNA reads TGTGCCAGCAGCTTCTCCCTCCGGGCGGGGGTCTACAATGAGCAGTTCTTC. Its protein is CASSFSLRAGVYNEQFF.